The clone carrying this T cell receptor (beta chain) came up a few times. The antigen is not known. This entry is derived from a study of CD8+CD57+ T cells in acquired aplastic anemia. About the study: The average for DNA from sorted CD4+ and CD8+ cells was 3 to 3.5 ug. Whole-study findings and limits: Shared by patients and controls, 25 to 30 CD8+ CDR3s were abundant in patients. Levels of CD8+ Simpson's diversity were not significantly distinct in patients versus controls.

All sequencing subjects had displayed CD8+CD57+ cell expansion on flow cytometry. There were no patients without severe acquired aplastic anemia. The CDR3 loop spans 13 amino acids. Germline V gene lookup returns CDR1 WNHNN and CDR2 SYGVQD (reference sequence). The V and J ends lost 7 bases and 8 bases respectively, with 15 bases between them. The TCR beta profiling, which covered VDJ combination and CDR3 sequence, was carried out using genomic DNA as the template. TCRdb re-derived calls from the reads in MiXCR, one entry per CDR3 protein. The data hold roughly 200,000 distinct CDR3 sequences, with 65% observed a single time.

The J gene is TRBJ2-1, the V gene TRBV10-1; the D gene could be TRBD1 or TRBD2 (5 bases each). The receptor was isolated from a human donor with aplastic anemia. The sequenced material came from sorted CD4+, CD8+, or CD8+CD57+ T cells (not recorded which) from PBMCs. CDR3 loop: CASKKSGTDEQFF. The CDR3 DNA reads TGCGCCAGCAAGAAGTCAGGGACGGATGAGCAGTTCTTC.